This T cell receptor beta chain was recorded in a study of T cells in Graves' hyperthyroidism and ophthalmopathy. The source material, RNA transcripts, was used to amplify TCR beta CDR3 regions. RT-PCR in the first round (using the HTBI primer set) targeted the TCR CDR3. One entry per CDR3 protein results from TCRdb running MiXCR on the multiplex PCR reads. Altogether more than 550,000 distinct CDR3 sequences are present, around a sixth being singletons, with the ten largest covering 15% to 17%. This clonotype showed up many times. The material sequenced was blood. This TCR was sampled from a man aged 50-60 years with Graves' hyperthyroidism.

The CDR3: CASSPTKTSDEQYF. The CDR3 DNA sequence: TGTGCCAGCAGTCCCACAAAGACTAGCGACGAGCAGTACTTC. The gene calls are TRBV28 and TRBJ2-7, with 8 nucleotides matching TRBD2. V lost 5 bases, J lost 5 bases, and 8 bases stayed unmatched. CDR3 length: 14 residues. From germline, CDR1 is MDHEN and CDR2 SYDVKM.